The TCR beta chain described here comes from a study of blood T cell repertoires in COVID-19 (dated by TCRdb to the early 2020s). Notes on the research overall: Collaborator samples came from the United States, Italy and Spain and covered acute and convalescent phases of COVID-19. The material from the prospective study consisted of cDNA or gDNA derived from T cells, B-cell-depleted T cells, or PBMCs. The dataset comprised deeply sampled blood TCRbeta repertoires from subjects exposed to, actively infected with, or recovered from COVID-19. A freely available public database, intended as a resource for researchers studying the immune response to SARS-CoV-2, is where the repertoires were released. The samples were drawn from two sources: the first 160 participants of the ongoing ImmuneRACE study, and 1,000 to 1,500 subjects contributed by 6 global collaborators. Nearly every sample came with metadata listing a de-identified subject ID, COVID-19 status, age in years and sex. Where available, HLA class I and class II types were taken from metadata supplied by the sample provider and were not determined by assay-based typing. On the study overall, not on this receptor specifically: The amount of clinical and demographic metadata varied by source and participant and was provided uncurated.

Measured from the cysteine to the phenylalanine, the CDR3 is 13 residues long. The read is trimmed to its CDR3 DNA, 39 bases read in frame from base 1. From a lookup of the germline V gene (reference sequence), CDR1 and CDR2 are LGHDT and YNNKEL. A distance of 6 bases separates the germline ends of V and J, which lose 1 base and 3 bases respectively. The immunoSEQ Assay, a bias-controlled multiplex PCR, was used to amplify TCRbeta CDR3 regions from genomic DNA. The authors processed their data as follows. The number of nucleated cells in each sample was estimated from the amplification of reference gene primers within the assay. To quantify the absolute abundance of each unique TCRbeta CDR3 rearrangement, sequence reads were collapsed and filtered. Productive Simpson clonality was computed per sample as the square root of Simpson's diversity index over productive rearrangements. TCRdb stores this immuneACCESS table with in-frame sequences only. Part of the clones is absent; in the studies checked, under half of the shortfall reflects unresolved V genes, and no reason is known for the rest. Clonal size and the V and J genes are those of that table, whereas D and trimming came from the DNA. The sample table holds some 170,000 clones, of which approximately 82% were seen once. Of the sample, roughly 17% falls within the top ten clones.

Of note for this clone: Its recognized antigen is unknown. Base-call qualities are not available, and no considerably larger clone is one nucleotide away.

Participants in the prospective study were aged roughly 18 to 100 years, lived in under 30 United States geographic areas, and enrolled through a virtual design. In the prospective study, participants were assigned to cohorts based on the clinical history participants reported in a screening survey and a study questionnaire. Recovered participants in ImmuneRACE Cohort 3 were defined by two consecutive negative NP/OP PCR tests, clearance by a healthcare professional, or resolution of symptoms. Mobile phlebotomists in the prospective study collected whole blood, serum and a nasopharyngeal or oropharyngeal swab from every participant. Over an approximately 2-month period, participants in the prospective study had the option of providing additional blood draws and questionnaires. Prospective study blood samples were shipped either frozen or at room temperature before DNA extraction.

The rearrangement combines TRBV3-1 (or the pseudogene TRBV3-2) with TRBJ1-2; the D region possibly corresponds to TRBD1 (6 bases align). Specimen: PBMCs or T cells enriched from blood (not recorded which). This clonotype was obtained from a woman in her forties or fifties who had recovered from COVID-19. The DNA sequence follows: TGTGCCAGCAGCCAAGGACAGGACTATGGCTACACCTTC. Its translation reads: CASSQGQDYGYTF.